Following are 16 T cell receptor beta chains from one sample sequenced in a study of shared clonotypes between healthy human individuals. Data came from immunoSEQ multiplex PCR; TCRdb stores just in-frame clones and leaves some out. The sample consists of 2 million to 2.5 million clones, about 94% of them appearing once. Sequenced: naive CD4+ T cells sorted from blood. Subset indicated: CD45RA+ positively selected. All receptors derive from a man aged 18-30 years in good health.

The chain recombines TRBV19 with TRBJ2-5, with 11 positions matching TRBD2. Per the germline V gene, CDR1 is LNHDA and CDR2 is SQIVND (reference sequence). V shed 4 bases, J shed 4 bases, and the junction held 14 bases outside the gene matches. This CDR3 spans 18 amino acids. CDR3 protein: CASSRRLAGTASGETQYF. The CDR3 region has the DNA TGTGCCAGTAGTAGGAGACTAGCGGGAACCGCCTCCGGAGAGACCCAGTACTTC.

The chain recombines TRBV10-3 with TRBJ2-3; D might be TRBD2 (5 bases). The V end was cut by 0 bases, the J end by 0 bases, with 10 bases between. The CDR3 is 16 residues long. Germline-derived CDR1 and CDR2 are ENHRY and SYGVKD. The CDR3 bases are TGTGCCATCAGTGAGTCGACGAGGACTAGCACAGATACGCAGTATTTT. It codes for CAISESTRTSTDTQYF.

The chain couples TRBV7-6 to TRBJ2-1; D is unclear. Germline V gives CDR1 SGHVS, CDR2 FNYEAQ. The V gene lost 5 bases and the J gene lost 0 bases, with 14 bases spanning the gap. This CDR3 comprises 16 residues. This chain's CDR3 is CASSQTPPSSYNEQFF. In nucleotides, the CDR3 is TGTGCCAGCAGCCAGACTCCTCCGAGCTCCTACAATGAGCAGTTCTTC.

The rearrangement links TRBV5-4 to TRBJ2-4; possibly TRBD2 for D (6 bases). The CDR3 has 15 residues. Germline V gene data show CDR1 as SGHNT and CDR2 as YYREEE (reference sequence). Trimming stripped 0 bases from V and 0 bases from J, with 7 bases between. CDR3 nucleotide sequence: TGTGCCAGCAGCTTGGGCGGGGAAGCCAAAAACATTCAGTACTTC. Protein product: CASSLGGEAKNIQYF.

V gene TRBV4-1 combines with J gene TRBJ1-5, with no clear D. Germline V gene sequence: CDR1 MGHRA, CDR2 YSYEKL. There are 15 residues in the CDR3. Trimming left V 0 bases short and J 3 bases short, with 9 bases between. CDR3 coding DNA: TGCGCCAGCAGCCAAGACGGGCAGTTCAATCAGCCCCAGCATTTT. Amino acid sequence: CASSQDGQFNQPQHF.

This chain uses TRBV6-1 with TRBJ2-7; TRBD1 agrees at 9 bases. The CDR3 sequence is 16 residues long. Trimming at V came to 0 bases and at J to 5 bases, leaving 8 bases not matched to a gene. Germline V gene data show CDR1 as MNHNS and CDR2 as SASEGT. In nucleotides, the CDR3 is TGTGCCAGCAGTGAAGCGACGGGACAGGGAATCAACGAGCAGTACTTC. Amino acids: CASSEATGQGINEQYF.

The chain recombines TRBV4-1 with TRBJ1-2, with D maybe TRBD1 (5 bases). The length of the CDR3 is 14 residues. The germline V gene has CDR1 MGHRA and CDR2 YSYEKL. The V end lost 1 base, the J end lost 7 bases, and 13 bases lay between the germline ends. The CDR3 DNA reads TGCGCCAGCAGCCAAGCGGGGCAGGGCAGTGGCTACACCTTC. This translates into CASSQAGQGSGYTF.

This chain uses TRBV5-1 with TRBJ2-3; TRBD2 aligns across 8 bases. The germline gives CDR1 SGHRS, CDR2 YFSETQ. The CDR3 sequence is 15 residues long. V shed 4 bases and J 4 bases; nucleotides not matched to a gene: 8. The DNA of the CDR3 is TGCGCCAGCAGCGAAGCAGCGGGAGTGGCAGATACGCAGTATTTT. It yields the protein CASSEAAGVADTQYF.

This clone was seen just once. The chain uses TRBV10-3 and TRBJ2-3; TRBD2 is a possible D gene (5 bases). Per the germline V gene, CDR1 is ENHRY and CDR2 is SYGVKD. This CDR3 has 16 residues. Trimming removed 5 bases from V and 4 bases from J, with 19 bases in between. CDR3 amino acids: CAISTNSGGVPDTQYF. Here the CDR3 DNA reads TGTGCCATCAGTACAAACTCCGGAGGTGTCCCAGATACGCAGTATTTT.

The chain employs TRBV11-2 and TRBJ2-7; D may correspond to TRBD1 or TRBD2 (6 bases each). Trimming shortened V by 6 bases and J by 6 bases, and 15 bases separated the two germline ends. Germline V lookup: CDR1 SGHAT, CDR2 FQNNGV. The CDR3 is 13 amino acids. CDR3 sequence (DNA): TGTGCCAGCAGTGGGGGGCAGGGCGGCGAGCAGTACTTC. Protein: CASSGGQGGEQYF.

This sequence joins TRBV7-2 and TRBJ2-5; D may be TRBD2 (5 bases). Germline V CDR1 and CDR2: SGHTA, FQGNSA. Trimming took 2 bases from V and 5 from J, leaving 15 bases between them. The CDR3 spans 15 residues. CDR3 protein: CASSLSRRGGETQYF. DNA for the CDR3: TGTGCCAGCAGCTTAAGTCGTCGAGGCGGGGAGACCCAGTACTTC.

The J gene is TRBJ2-1, the V gene TRBV27; weak D call: TRBD1 (6 bases). Between the trimmed V and J ends, which lost 3 bases and 5 bases, there was a span of 14 bases. CDR3 length: 15 residues. Per the germline V gene, CDR1 is MNHEY and CDR2 is SMNVEV (reference sequence). As DNA, the CDR3 is TGTGCCAGCAGTTTTCAGGGGAAAATAAACAATGAGCAGTTCTTC. It encodes CASSFQGKINNEQFF.

Concerning this clone itself: This same CDR3 is encoded by further DNA sequences in the sample. V usage is TRBV5-1 and J usage is TRBJ2-5; 10 bases match TRBD2. V shed 0 bases, J shed 5 bases, and the junction held 4 bases outside the gene matches. Germline lookup yields CDR1 SGHRS and CDR2 YFSETQ. CDR3 size: 15 residues. CDR3 in DNA: TGCGCCAGCAGCTTGGGTCTAGCGGGAGCCGAGACCCAGTACTTC. It yields the protein CASSLGLAGAETQYF.

CDR3 nucleotide sequence: TGTGCCAGCAGCCAAGAACTTTGGAACGAGCAGTACTTC. Translating it yields CASSQELWNEQYF. The chain links TRBV4-2 to TRBJ2-7; the D is unclear. CDR1 and CDR2 from the germline V gene are LGHNA and YNFKEQ. Trimming removed 0 bases at V and 5 bases at J, with 8 bases between. The CDR3 loop spans 13 amino acids.

The rearrangement links TRBV18 to TRBJ1-3; D may be TRBD1 (6 bases). Germline assignment: CDR1 KGHSH and CDR2 LQKENI. The ends were cut back, 2 bases at V and 2 bases at J, with 10 bases in the middle. This CDR3 contains 15 residues. The CDR3 DNA sequence: TGTGCCAGCTCACCAAACAGGGAGGCTGGAAACACCATATATTTT. Protein sequence: CASSPNREAGNTIYF. The full variable domain, with the rest looked up from reference TRBV18 and TRBJ1-3, is NAGVMQNPRHLVRRRGQEARLRCSPMKGHSHVYWYRQLPEEGLKFMVYLQKENIIDESGMPKERFSAEFPKEGPSILRIQQVVRGDSAAYFCASSPNREAGNTIYFGEGSWLTVV.

As for this clone: A junction end diverges from the germline sequence, so it may reflect a read error. J is TRBJ2-5 and V is TRBV7-7, with a tentative D call TRBD1 (5 bases). Per the germline V gene, CDR1 is SSHAT and CDR2 is FNYEAQ (reference sequence). This CDR3 has 13 residues. The CDR3 DNA sequence: TGTGCTAGCAGCCGTGACAGACAAGAGACCCAGTACTTC. Translating it yields CASSRDRQETQYF.